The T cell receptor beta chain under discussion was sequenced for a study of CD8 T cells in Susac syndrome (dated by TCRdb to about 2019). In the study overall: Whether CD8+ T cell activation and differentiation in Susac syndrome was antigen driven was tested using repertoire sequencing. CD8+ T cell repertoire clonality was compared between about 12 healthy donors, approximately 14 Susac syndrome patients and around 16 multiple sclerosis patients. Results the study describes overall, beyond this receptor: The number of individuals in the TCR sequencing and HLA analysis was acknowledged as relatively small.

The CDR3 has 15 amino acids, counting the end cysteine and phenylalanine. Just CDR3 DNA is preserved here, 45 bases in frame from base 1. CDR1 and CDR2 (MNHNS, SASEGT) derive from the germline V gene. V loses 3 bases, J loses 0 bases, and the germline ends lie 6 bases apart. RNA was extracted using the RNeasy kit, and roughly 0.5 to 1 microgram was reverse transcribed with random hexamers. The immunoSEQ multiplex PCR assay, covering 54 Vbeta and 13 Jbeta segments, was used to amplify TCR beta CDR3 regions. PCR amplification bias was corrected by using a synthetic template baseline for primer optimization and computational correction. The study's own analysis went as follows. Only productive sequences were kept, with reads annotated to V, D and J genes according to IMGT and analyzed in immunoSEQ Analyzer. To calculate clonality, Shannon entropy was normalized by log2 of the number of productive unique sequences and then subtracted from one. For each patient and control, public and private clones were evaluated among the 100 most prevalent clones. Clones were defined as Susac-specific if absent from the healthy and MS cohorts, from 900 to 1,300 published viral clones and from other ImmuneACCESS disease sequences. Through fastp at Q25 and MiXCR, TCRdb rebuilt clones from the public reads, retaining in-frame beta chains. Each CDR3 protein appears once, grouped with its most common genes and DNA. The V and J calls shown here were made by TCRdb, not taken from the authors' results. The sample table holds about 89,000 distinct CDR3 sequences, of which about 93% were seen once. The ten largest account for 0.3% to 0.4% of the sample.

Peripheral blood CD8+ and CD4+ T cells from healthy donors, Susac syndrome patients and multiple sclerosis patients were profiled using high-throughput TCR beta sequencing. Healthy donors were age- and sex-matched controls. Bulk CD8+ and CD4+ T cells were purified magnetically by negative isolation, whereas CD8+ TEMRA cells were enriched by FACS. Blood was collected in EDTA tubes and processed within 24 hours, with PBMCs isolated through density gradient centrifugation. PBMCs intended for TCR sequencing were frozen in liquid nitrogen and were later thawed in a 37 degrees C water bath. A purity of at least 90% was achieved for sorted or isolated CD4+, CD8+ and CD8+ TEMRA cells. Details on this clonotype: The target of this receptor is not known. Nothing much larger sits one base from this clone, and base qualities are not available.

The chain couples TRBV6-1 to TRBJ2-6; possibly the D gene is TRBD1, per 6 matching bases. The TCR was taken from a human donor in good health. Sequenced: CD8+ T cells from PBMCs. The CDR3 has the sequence CASSEDSSGANVLTF. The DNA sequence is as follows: TGTGCCAGCAGTGAGGACAGCTCTGGGGCCAACGTCCTGACTTTC.